The following is a T cell receptor beta chain sequence with its context. Its antigen is not yet known. Qualities for individual bases were not recorded, and no much larger clone is one base off. Sequences LNHDA (CDR1) and SQIVND (CDR2) are obtained from the germline V gene (reference sequence). The V and J ends are trimmed by 4 bases and 2 bases, leaving 8 bases between them. The CDR3 covers 13 residues, taking in both the cysteine and the phenylalanine. CDR3 DNA only is kept here, 39 bases in frame from base 1. The CDR3 regions of human TCRbeta chains were analyzed by immunosequencing. The published analysis was carried out like this. TCRs in the repertoires were matched against a reference library of SARS-CoV-2-specific TCRs that had been generated with the MIRA antigen-specificity platform. Breadth was defined as the fraction of unique TCRs that were SARS-CoV-2-associated, and depth was defined as the fraction of total T cells that were SARS-CoV-2-associated. Using the MIRA data, each spike-specific TCR was mapped to the spike region that the TCR reacts to and placed in a CD4 or CD8 class. Log10-transformed breadth and depth values were compared by one-way ANOVA with Sidak's multiple comparisons tests. In TCRdb, the immuneACCESS table is reduced to in-frame sequences with V and J assigned. These tables do not hold every clone; where another copy was compared, an unresolved V gene accounts for under half, and the others remain unexplained. V and J calls and clone size are as listed in that table; D and trimming were resolved from the DNA. This sample is represented by 100,000 to 150,000 clones; around 90% of them were singletons. The top ten constitute approximately 5.9% of the sample.

This record belongs to a study of T cell responses to AZD1222 COVID-19 vaccine (dated by TCRdb to the early 2020s). For the wider study: AZD1222 recipients with second doses at about 4 weeks or about 12 weeks were pooled, because spike-specific TCR depth and breadth did not differ between schedules. TCR sequencing covered more than 230 trial participants: 207 given two doses of AZD1222 and 26 given two doses of MenACWY control vaccine. Trial participants were enrolled into age subgroups of 18-55, 56-69 and 70-plus years, which contained around 150, 29 and 61 TCR-sequenced participants, respectively. The investigation overall reported the following: Conclusions about previously exposed vaccinees are limited because only 5 or 6 AZD1222 recipients were SARS-CoV-2 seropositive at baseline. No day 14 peak-response samples were available, so repertoires were characterized only after the peak T cell response. Epitopes outside the regions mutated in the B.1.351 and B.1.1.7 variants were reportedly recognized by nearly half of the unique spike-specific TCRs. Participants were mostly white British and included more females than males, and it was suggested by the authors that clonal diversity may have been underestimated. The 56-69-year group was small, and its depth increase did not reach significance, likely because of low power. Spike-specific TCR breadth and depth rose significantly after two AZD1222 doses compared with day 0 and with MenACWY recipients. The vaccine-associated CD4 TCRs covered the entire spike protein, and the dominant responses fell in regions 160-218 and 743-854.

The sample's time point label, in plain terms: baseline before first vaccination. Vaccinee samples came from UK trials COV001 and COV002, including a single-blind randomized controlled phase 2/3 trial of AZD1222 (ChAdOx1 nCoV-19) in healthy adults. For TCRbeta chain sequencing, PBMC samples were collected from trial participants at day 0 and at day 28 after the second dose. The sequence came from an adult in good health. The sequencing here drew on peripheral blood, taken on day 0 of AZD1222 vaccination. The V and J genes are TRBV19 and TRBJ2-5; no confident D gene assignment can be made. Here the CDR3 is given as CASSNRQQETQYF. The nucleotides read TGTGCCAGTAGTAATCGCCAACAAGAGACCCAGTACTTC. With all but the CDR3 taken from the reference TRBV19 and TRBJ2-5 genes, the full variable domain is: DGGITQSPKYLFRKEGQNVTLSCEQNLNHDAMYWYRQDPGQGLRLIYYSQIVNDFQKGDIAEGYSVSREKKESFPLTVTSAQKNPTAFYLCASSNRQQETQYFGPGTRLLVL.